This T cell receptor beta chain was identified in a study of cytomegalovirus exposure and HLA in healthy donors. Germline CDR1 and CDR2: SNHLY and FYNNEI. The CDR3 is 14 residues long. V shed 8 bases and J 1 base; nucleotides not matched to a gene: 5. PCR employed 60 Vbeta and 13 Jbeta primers. Data came from immunoSEQ multiplex PCR; TCRdb stores just in-frame clones and leaves some out. The sample contains 180,000 or so clones, about four fifths of which appear only once. This receptor was obtained from a male donor in good health and CMV-seronegative. Material for sequencing was PBMCs. This rearrangement joins TRBV2 to TRBJ2-5, with 9 positions matching TRBD1. The CDR3 sequence is CASSTGQGQETQYF. The CDR3 DNA reads as TGTGCCAGCTCAACGGGACAGGGCCAAGAGACCCAGTACTTC.